The 24 T cell receptor beta chains in this list originate from one sample, sequenced in a study of T cells in Graves' hyperthyroidism and ophthalmopathy. Using RNA transcripts as the source, TCR beta CDR3 regions were amplified. First-round RT-PCR with HTBI primers amplified the TCR CDR3 region. TCRdb itself ran the multiplex PCR reads through MiXCR, one entry per CDR3 protein. This sample carries approximately 400,000 distinct CDR3 sequences, 19% of them seen once, and the ten largest clones take roughly 3.5%. Material for sequencing was blood. The receptors stem from a woman aged 18-29 years with Graves' hyperthyroidism.

This clonotype has just a few counts. This chain joins TRBV7-3 and TRBJ2-2, with D possibly called TRBD1 or TRBD2 (6 bases each). Looked up from germline, CDR1 is SGHTA and CDR2 is FQGTGA. CDR3 length: 14 amino acids. V was trimmed by 10 bases and J by 0 bases, leaving 12 bases between them. The CDR3 loop reads CATHGGPNTGELFF. CDR3 coding DNA: TGTGCCACCCACGGGGGCCCGAACACCGGGGAGCTGTTTTTT.

Only a few counts were recorded for this clonotype. The chain has TRBV27 and TRBJ1-2, with 10 bases identical to TRBD1. Trimming at V came to 5 bases and at J to 3 bases, leaving 6 bases not matched to a gene. Germline V gene data show CDR1 as MNHEY and CDR2 as SMNVEV (reference sequence). CDR3 length equals 15 residues. The CDR3 region is CASSPGQGEDYGYTF. The CDR3 DNA reads TGTGCCAGCAGTCCCGGACAGGGGGAGGACTATGGCTACACCTTC.

There are many counts of this clonotype. V is TRBV6-2 or TRBV6-3 and J is TRBJ1-1; no firm D call. The germline V gene has CDR1 MNHEY and CDR2 SVGEGT. CDR3 length equals 13 residues. V gave up 2 bases and J gave up 7 bases, with 11 bases separating them. As DNA, the CDR3 is TGTGCCAGCAGTTACGGTATACGGCTTGAAGCTTTCTTT. As protein: CASSYGIRLEAFF.

This chain connects TRBV24-1 to TRBJ2-2; 8 bases map to TRBD1. This CDR3 has 13 residues. Germline V CDR1 and CDR2: KGHDR, SFDVKD. After removal of 12 bases from V and 0 bases from J, the junction contained 2 bases not matched to a gene. The CDR3 protein is CALQGANTGELFF. The CDR3 bases are TGTGCCTTACAGGGGGCGAACACCGGGGAGCTGTTTTTT.

This clonotype appeared many times. The chain has TRBV12-3 or TRBV12-4 and TRBJ1-5; no clear D gene. Trimming removed 5 bases at V and 5 bases at J, with 13 bases between. The CDR3 length is 14 residues. The CDR3: CASSPRSSHQPQHF. DNA for the CDR3: TGTGCCAGCAGTCCCCGATCTTCCCATCAGCCCCAGCATTTT.

This clonotype was counted at least ten times. The V gene is TRBV5-6, the J gene TRBJ1-2, with 8 bases fitting TRBD1. This CDR3 contains 13 residues. Germline V gene lookup returns CDR1 SGHDT and CDR2 YYEEEE. With 3 bases clipped from V and 6 bases from J, the junction kept 4 bases outside the gene matches. The CDR3 nucleotides read TGTGCCAGCAGCTCGGACAGGGTCAATGGCTACACCTTC. This translates into CASSSDRVNGYTF.

This clonotype was observed many times. The chain recombines TRBV7-2 with TRBJ1-5; a possible D gene is TRBD1 (5 bases). The V end lost 4 bases, the J end lost 7 bases, and 20 bases lay between the germline ends. The CDR3 length is 16 residues. Germline loops: CDR1 SGHTA, CDR2 FQGNSA. This CDR3 reads CASSYGAWGEGQPQHF. The DNA of the CDR3 is TGTGCCAGCAGCTACGGGGCCTGGGGAGAAGGACAGCCCCAGCATTTT.

This clonotype has a count of ten or more. V is TRBV6-5 and J is TRBJ2-7; 8 bases agree with TRBD2. This CDR3 contains 14 residues. Germline V lookup: CDR1 MNHEY, CDR2 SVGAGI. The trim removed 4 bases at V and 3 bases at J, leaving 5 bases unmatched. This CDR3 reads CASSFGTRGYEQYF. In DNA, the CDR3 is TGTGCCAGCAGTTTCGGGACTAGAGGCTACGAGCAGTACTTC.

In regard to this clonotype: A single base separates this from a much larger clone, so it may be a read error. The chain couples TRBV14 to TRBJ2-7, with a tentative D call TRBD2 (5 bases). The V and J ends lost 8 bases and 0 bases respectively, with 14 bases between them. The CDR3 contains 14 residues. From germline, CDR1 is SGHDN and CDR2 FVKESK. DNA of the CDR3: TGTGCCAGCTGCCGCGGACTCCGCTCCTACGAGCAGTACTTC. Translation: CASCRGLRSYEQYF.

The genes are TRBV20-1 and TRBJ2-2; no firm D call. The germline V and J ends were trimmed by 1 base and 1 base, with 4 bases remaining between them. The CDR3 extends over 13 amino acids. CDR1 and CDR2 (germline): DFQATT, SNEGSKA (reference sequence). The CDR3 DNA sequence: TGCAGTGCTAGAGGGGAGAACACCGGGGAGCTGTTTTTT. It specifies CSARGENTGELFF.

In this sample, this clonotype turned up a few times. The V and J genes are TRBV6-5 and TRBJ2-7, with TRBD1 identical over 9 bases. Germline CDR1 is MNHEY and CDR2 is SVGAGI. V lost 2 bases to trimming and J lost 3 bases; unmatched junction nucleotides: 5. The CDR3 contains 15 residues. The CDR3 is CASSYVRTGVYEQYF. The CDR3, as DNA: TGTGCCAGCAGTTACGTCCGGACAGGGGTCTACGAGCAGTACTTC.

The chain combines TRBV4-1 with TRBJ2-7; the D gene is possibly TRBD1 (6 bases). The CDR3 totals 14 residues. The ends were cut back, 3 bases at V and 3 bases at J, with 12 bases in the middle. Germline V lookup: CDR1 MGHRA, CDR2 YSYEKL. In DNA form, the CDR3 reads TGCGCCAGCAGCCATGGGCAGGGGATCTACGAGCAGTACTTC. Translating gives CASSHGQGIYEQYF.

At least ten counts were recorded for this clonotype. The J gene is TRBJ1-2, the V gene TRBV6-1; maybe TRBD1 (6 bases). Germline values: CDR1 MNHNS, CDR2 SASEGT. The CDR3 spans 11 residues. V gave up 5 bases and J gave up 8 bases, with 9 bases separating them. The CDR3 DNA reads as TGTGCCAGCAGTCCAGGGGAAGGCTACACCTTC. It specifies CASSPGEGYTF.

A single count supports this clonotype. This could be a read error, since a much larger clone is one nucleotide away. The rearrangement uses TRBV6-2 or TRBV6-3 and TRBJ2-7; D call uncertain. CDR3 length equals 16 residues. V lost 4 bases, J lost 5 bases, and 21 bases lay in between. The germline V gene has CDR1 MNHEY and CDR2 SVGEGT. CDR3 bases: TGTGCCAGCAGTTCCCGGAACATCGGGCGTTGGAACGAGCAGTACGTC. This translates into CASSSRNIGRWNEQYV.

This clonotype was recorded many times. The CDR3 sequence: CASSSRDRGWTEAFF. CDR3 DNA: TGTGCCAGCAGCTCCAGGGACAGGGGGTGGACTGAAGCTTTCTTT. The genes are TRBV5-4 and TRBJ1-1, with TRBD1 matching 11 bases. The ends lost 3 bases at V and 5 bases at J; junction bases unmatched: 6. Looked up from germline, CDR1 is SGHNT and CDR2 is YYREEE (reference sequence). The CDR3 totals 15 residues.

This clonotype has more than one count but fewer than ten. V usage is TRBV18 and J usage is TRBJ1-6, with 9 bases aligning to TRBD1. The V gene end was trimmed by 3 bases and the J gene end by 7 bases; junction bases not matched to a gene: 7. Germline lookup yields CDR1 KGHSH and CDR2 LQKENI. This CDR3 has 16 amino acids. CDR3 coding DNA: TGTGCCAGCTCACCGGGACAGGGCAATTCCAATTCACCCCTCCACTTT. This translates into CASSPGQGNSNSPLHF.

This clonotype was observed at least ten times. The V call is TRBV20-1, the J call TRBJ2-5; D gene unclear. With 4 bases removed from V and 2 bases from J, the gap between germline ends came to 8 bases. The CDR3 runs to 12 residues. Per the germline V gene, CDR1 is DFQATT and CDR2 is SNEGSKA (reference sequence). The CDR3 reads CSAIWRQETQYF. CDR3 nucleotides: TGCAGTGCTATCTGGCGGCAAGAGACCCAGTACTTC.

This clonotype occurred many times. The V call is TRBV3-1, the J call TRBJ1-2; D is uncertain. Per germline, CDR1 LGHDT and CDR2 YNNKEL (reference sequence). This CDR3 is built from 12 residues. Trimming removed 1 base at V and 7 bases at J, with 7 bases between. CDR3 DNA: TGTGCCAGCAGCCAAGCGCGGGGTGGCTACACCTTC. Protein product: CASSQARGGYTF.

This clonotype was detected ten times or more. V and J are TRBV24-1 and TRBJ2-2; 8 positions agree with TRBD1. Trimming removed 6 bases from V and 5 bases from J; junction bases left unmatched: 13. The CDR3 length is 17 residues. Per the germline V gene, CDR1 is KGHDR and CDR2 is SFDVKD. DNA for the CDR3: TGTGCCACCAGTCCACCGATCGGGACAGGTGGGACCGGGGAGCTGTTTTTT. It encodes CATSPPIGTGGTGELFF.

This clonotype was seen many times. The V and J genes are TRBV4-1 and TRBJ2-5; TRBD1 aligns across 7 bases. The CDR3 extends over 13 amino acids. V dropped 6 bases and J dropped 3; count of bases not matched to a gene: 4. Per the germline V gene, CDR1 is MGHRA and CDR2 is YSYEKL. The CDR3 loop reads CASSRQGKETQYF. The CDR3 DNA follows: TGCGCCAGCAGTCGACAGGGTAAAGAGACCCAGTACTTC.

In this sample, this clonotype turned up many times. The chain uses TRBV20-1 and TRBJ1-5; D gene unclear. CDR3 length: 12 residues. CDR1 and CDR2 (germline): DFQATT, SNEGSKA (reference sequence). Trimming took off 3 bases at V and 5 bases at J, with 8 bases between the two ends. CDR3 nucleotide sequence: TGCAGTGCTAGTAGGGCGTATCAGCCCCAGCATTTT. Translated, it gives CSASRAYQPQHF.

This clonotype was observed a few times. This sequence joins TRBV10-2 and TRBJ1-1; the D gene is possibly TRBD1 (5 bases). Trimming took off 6 bases at V and 5 bases at J, with 13 bases between the two ends. The CDR3 contains 13 residues. CDR1 WSHSY and CDR2 SAAADI come from the germline V gene. This chain's CDR3 is CASSLRGVTEAFF. DNA of the CDR3: TGCGCCAGCAGCTTGAGGGGAGTGACTGAAGCTTTCTTT.

This clonotype was recorded many times. The chain carries TRBV4-1 and TRBJ1-1; 7 bases agree with TRBD1. The V gene end was trimmed by 2 bases and the J gene end by 5 bases; junction bases not matched to a gene: 8. The CDR3 spans 15 residues. Germline V gene lookup returns CDR1 MGHRA and CDR2 YSYEKL. The CDR3: CASSQRDSHGTEAFF. The CDR3 DNA follows: TGCGCCAGCAGCCAACGGGACAGCCATGGGACTGAAGCTTTCTTT.

This clonotype was recorded at least ten times. The chain carries TRBV12-3 or TRBV12-4 and TRBJ1-5; 7 bases match TRBD1. V shed 5 bases and J 1 base; nucleotides not matched to a gene: 2. The CDR3 loop spans 14 amino acids. The CDR3 DNA reads TGTGCCAGCAGTCGGGACAGCAGCAATCAGCCCCAGCATTTT. It specifies CASSRDSSNQPQHF.